This T cell receptor beta chain was profiled in a study of CD8 T cells in ankylosing spondylitis. TCRdb itself ran the 5' RACE reads through MiXCR, one entry per CDR3 protein. Seen here are roughly 140,000 distinct CDR3 sequences, around 45% observed once, and the top ten hold roughly 15%. Sequencing used synovial fluid, either unsorted or a sorted T cell fraction (not recorded which). This TCR came from a male donor with ankylosing spondylitis.

The CDR3 nucleotides are TGCGCCAGCAGGGACAGGTACCCTGATACGCAGTATTTT. Its protein product is CASRDRYPDTQYF. J is TRBJ2-3 and V is TRBV5-1, with 7 bases aligning to TRBD1. Trimming took 5 bases from V and 6 from J; bases not matched to a gene: 6. This CDR3 is built from 13 residues. CDR1 and CDR2 from the germline V gene are SGHRS and YFSETQ.